This T cell receptor beta chain emerged from a study of cytomegalovirus exposure and HLA in healthy donors. To note about this clone: No antigen is known for it.

Clones were read by immunoSEQ multiplex PCR, and TCRdb kept only the in-frame ones, dropping some. Of approximately 180,000 clones detected, 80% to 90% appear once; the ten largest clones hold approximately 1.4%. Overall study findings and caveats: Specific recognition of CMV antigens was confirmed in vitro for three chains (all CMV-associated). The tendency of first-cohort TCR clusters to co-occur in the roughly 130 validation repertoires emerged from a later analysis.

The donors were in the roughly 120-subject validation cohort, distinct from the roughly 700-subject first cohort. CDR3 length: 16 residues. The ends lost 5 bases at V and 7 bases at J; junction bases unmatched: 12. Germline V gene data show CDR1 as SGHTA and CDR2 as FQGNSA. The V and J genes are TRBV7-2 and TRBJ2-1, with TRBD2 matching 9 bases. The receptor comes from a woman aged 30 to 39 in good health and CMV-seronegative. Sequenced: PBMCs. CDR3 bases: TGTGCCAGCAGCGAGCCCGGCGGGGGGGCCTCTAATGAGCAGTTCTTC. Encoded protein: CASSEPGGGASNEQFF.